A single sample gave rise to the 24 T cell receptor beta chains below, sequenced in a study of graft-versus-host responses after intestinal transplantation. Libraries were prepared by immunoSEQ multiplex PCR; TCRdb keeps only in-frame clonotypes and omits some of them. The data contain over 75,000 clones, roughly 83% of them singletons. Sequences were derived from PBMCs, sampled 255 days after intestinal transplant. These receptors were collected from a human patient who received an intestinal transplant, so some T cells may come from the graft donor.

The chain is built from TRBV19 and TRBJ1-5; D gene ambiguous. Trimming took off 1 base at V and 4 bases at J, with 14 bases between the two ends. From germline, CDR1 is LNHDA and CDR2 SQIVND (reference sequence). This CDR3 spans 16 amino acids. The CDR3 region has the DNA TGTGCCAGTAGTATAGCCGTAAGGGTAAGAAATCAGCCCCAGCATTTT. It yields the protein CASSIAVRVRNQPQHF.

The chain links TRBV2 to TRBJ2-7, with 7 bases fitting TRBD1. Trimming cost V 4 bases and J 2 bases; bases outside gene matches: 11. The CDR3 spans 16 residues. CDR1 and CDR2 from the germline V gene are SNHLY and FYNNEI. The CDR3 reads CASSVFGTVYPYEQYF. CDR3 DNA: TGTGCCAGCAGTGTTTTTGGGACAGTCTACCCCTACGAGCAGTACTTC.

This clone was seen once. The CDR3 DNA sequence: TGCGCCAGCAGTTCTGACGGGAACTCTGGAAACACCATATATTTT. It specifies CASSSDGNSGNTIYF. This chain joins TRBV5-1 and TRBJ1-3; D gene uncertain. V lost 5 bases, J lost 0 bases, and 12 bases lay in between. The CDR3 contains 15 residues. Germline V gives CDR1 SGHRS, CDR2 YFSETQ.

This clone has a handful of counts. V and J are TRBV19 and TRBJ2-2; no clear D gene. Trimming stripped 7 bases from V and 5 bases from J, with 8 bases between. The CDR3 has 12 amino acids. Germline CDR1 is LNHDA and CDR2 is SQIVND (reference sequence). The CDR3 here is CASNMVTGELFF. CDR3 bases: TGTGCCAGTAATATGGTAACCGGGGAGCTGTTTTTT. The whole variable domain, filled in from reference TRBV19 and TRBJ2-2, reads DGGITQSPKYLFRKEGQNVTLSCEQNLNHDAMYWYRQDPGQGLRLIYYSQIVNDFQKGDIAEGYSVSREKKESFPLTVTSAQKNPTAFYLCASNMVTGELFFGEGSRLTVL.

As concerns this clone: The DNA is left out, because the CDR3 cannot be placed on it with certainty; the CDR3 is given as TCRdb lists it. V is TRBV28 and J is TRBJ2-5; TRBD2 is the table's D call, not checked against the DNA. The V gene's germline CDR1 is MDHEN and CDR2 SYDVKM. The CDR3 adds up to 19 amino acids, both ends counted. The chain's CDR3 is CASSLGMGLAGASGETQYF.

V and J are TRBV6-1 and TRBJ2-7; TRBD1 is a possible D gene (6 bases). Germline V gene lookup returns CDR1 MNHNS and CDR2 SASEGT. The CDR3 has 13 amino acids. V was pared by 6 bases and J by 5 bases, with 14 bases between. CDR3 sequence: CASRLWTVHEQYF. The CDR3 region has the DNA TGTGCCAGCAGGCTGTGGACAGTCCACGAGCAGTACTTC.

The CDR3 sequence: CASSYLAGVIEQFF. The DNA for the CDR3 is TGTGCCAGCAGTTACCTAGCGGGGGTTATTGAGCAGTTCTTC. The genes are TRBV6-8 and TRBJ2-1, with TRBD2 identical over 10 bases. The junction had 4 bases not matched to a gene; V was cut back by 2 bases and J by 9 bases. CDR1 MNHGY and CDR2 SAAAGT come from the germline V gene. The CDR3 length is 14 residues.

This clone appeared once. The chain uses TRBV7-9 and TRBJ2-1, with D possibly TRBD1 on 7 matching bases. The V end lost 5 bases, the J end lost 10 bases, and 18 bases lay between the germline ends. Looked up from germline, CDR1 is SEHNR and CDR2 is FQNEAQ (reference sequence). This CDR3 region has 14 residues. CDR3 DNA sequence: TGTGCCAGCAGCCCTAGCGACAGGGCGGGCGAGCAGTTCTTC. Translating gives CASSPSDRAGEQFF.

Here the CDR3 DNA reads TGCGCCAGCAGCCAAGGTGTGGCGGCCGGGGAGCTGTTTTTT. It is translated as CASSQGVAAGELFF. The J gene is TRBJ2-2, the V gene TRBV4-1, with D hard to call. The CDR3 spans 14 residues. Trimming pared 1 base from V and 6 bases from J, leaving 9 bases between. Germline CDR1 and CDR2: MGHRA and YSYEKL.

The chain couples TRBV11-3 to TRBJ2-2; D is possibly TRBD1 (6 bases). The germline V gene has CDR1 SGHNT and CDR2 YENEEA. The CDR3 runs 15 residues. V lost 5 bases to trimming and J lost 2 bases, with 12 bases between them. This CDR3 reads CASSPRDTNTGELFF. As DNA, the CDR3 is TGTGCCAGCAGCCCGAGGGACACCAACACCGGGGAGCTGTTTTTT.

The J gene is TRBJ2-5, the V gene TRBV7-2; D gene uncertain. Germline CDR1 reads SGHTA; CDR2 reads FQGNSA. CDR3 length equals 14 residues. Trimming left V 3 bases short and J 0 bases short, with 8 bases between. In DNA, the CDR3 is TGTGCCAGCAGCTTGACACAATACCAAGAGACCCAGTACTTC. It is translated as CASSLTQYQETQYF.

The gene calls are TRBV4-2 and TRBJ2-3, with 10 bases lining up with TRBD2. This CDR3 comprises 17 residues. V shed 0 bases and J 0 bases; nucleotides not matched to a gene: 3. The germline V gene has CDR1 LGHNA and CDR2 YNFKEQ. The CDR3 nucleotides are TGTGCCAGCAGCCAAGATACTAGCGGGGCCAGCACAGATACGCAGTATTTT. Translating gives CASSQDTSGASTDTQYF.

J is TRBJ2-7 and V is TRBV7-9; D gene uncertain. The CDR3 is 14 amino acids. Germline V CDR1 and CDR2: SEHNR, FQNEAQ (reference sequence). V gave up 9 bases and J gave up 2 bases, with 17 bases separating them. This CDR3 is CASTSIRNPYEQYF. The CDR3 DNA is TGTGCCAGTACCTCAATAAGGAACCCCTACGAGCAGTACTTC.

The chain is built from TRBV6-1 and TRBJ1-2; TRBD1 is a possible D gene (5 bases). This CDR3 contains 15 residues. Looked up from germline, CDR1 is MNHNS and CDR2 is SASEGT. V was trimmed by 1 base and J by 4 bases, leaving 13 bases between them. The CDR3 DNA reads TGTGCCAGCAGTGAAGGGGGCCGGGAGAGCTATGGCTACACCTTC. This encodes CASSEGGRESYGYTF.

The chain joins TRBV19 to TRBJ2-1, with 9 bases lining up with TRBD2. This CDR3 comprises 15 residues. CDR1 is LNHDA and CDR2 is SQIVND in the germline V gene (reference sequence). J gave up 8 bases and V 3 bases, and 8 bases lay outside the gene matches. The CDR3 nucleotides are TGTGCCAGTAGTATGGGCGGGGGGGCCTCGTATGAGCAGTTCTTC. This codes for CASSMGGGASYEQFF. Drawing the rest from reference TRBV19 and TRBJ2-1, the complete variable domain is DGGITQSPKYLFRKEGQNVTLSCEQNLNHDAMYWYRQDPGQGLRLIYYSQIVNDFQKGDIAEGYSVSREKKESFPLTVTSAQKNPTAFYLCASSMGGGASYEQFFGPGTRLTVL.

This chain joins TRBV7-2 and TRBJ2-1; D might be TRBD2 (6 bases). V shed 5 bases and J shed 8 bases, with 13 bases lying between them. CDR3 length: 13 residues. From germline, CDR1 is SGHTA and CDR2 FQGNSA. CDR3 nucleotide sequence: TGTGCCAGCAGCCTGACTAGATTCGATGAGCAGTTCTTC. This sequence encodes CASSLTRFDEQFF.

The chain carries TRBV27 and TRBJ2-7; tentative D call: TRBD2 (5 bases). Looked up from germline, CDR1 is MNHEY and CDR2 is SMNVEV (reference sequence). V was pared by 0 bases and J by 0 bases, with 12 bases between. The CDR3 has 16 amino acids. The CDR3 sequence is CASSLSWLARSYEQYF. CDR3 bases: TGTGCCAGCAGTTTATCGTGGCTAGCCCGCTCCTACGAGCAGTACTTC.

V and J are TRBV27 and TRBJ2-1; 11 nucleotides align to TRBD2. The CDR3 sequence is 17 residues long. The germline CDR1 and CDR2 sequences are MNHEY and SMNVEV (reference sequence). Losses at the gene ends were 1 base for V and 7 bases for J; bases not matched to a gene: 9. The CDR3 DNA sequence: TGTGCCAGCAGTTTATATGTGACTAGCGGGGAGGGGAATGAGCAGTTCTTC. Protein product: CASSLYVTSGEGNEQFF.

The V gene is TRBV5-1, the J gene TRBJ2-1; weak D call: TRBD2 (6 bases). The CDR3 is made up of 15 amino acids. V dropped 4 bases and J dropped 6 bases, with 17 bases sitting between them. Germline V gene lookup returns CDR1 SGHRS and CDR2 YFSETQ. CDR3 in DNA: TGCGCCAGCAGCCCCCCCGGGGGTGAATCCAATGAGCAGTTCTTC. This translates into CASSPPGGESNEQFF.

The rearrangement uses TRBV10-2 and TRBJ2-5; possibly TRBD1 for D (6 bases). Germline V gives CDR1 WSHSY, CDR2 SAAADI. The germline V and J ends were trimmed by 6 bases and 4 bases, with 12 bases remaining between them. This CDR3 is built from 13 residues. The CDR3 loop is CASSQTGGETQYF. The CDR3 nucleotides are TGCGCCAGCAGCCAGACAGGTGGAGAGACCCAGTACTTC.

The rearrangement links TRBV18 to TRBJ1-1; D is unresolved. Germline CDR1 and CDR2: KGHSH and LQKENI. There are 15 residues in the CDR3. V was shortened by 1 base and J by 3 bases, with 12 bases between the two germline ends. In nucleotides, the CDR3 is TGTGCCAGCTCACCACGTCCGGGCTGGGACACTGAAGCTTTCTTT. Its protein product is CASSPRPGWDTEAFF.

The chain links TRBV5-6 to TRBJ2-7; the match to TRBD1 covers 7 bases. This CDR3 is built from 16 residues. Germline V lookup: CDR1 SGHDT, CDR2 YYEEEE. V shed 3 bases, J shed 0 bases, and the junction held 9 bases outside the gene matches. CDR3 bases: TGTGCCAGCAGCTATCCCCTCACAGGGGTCTCCTACGAGCAGTACTTC. Protein: CASSYPLTGVSYEQYF. Full variable domain (missing parts from reference TRBV5-6 and TRBJ2-7): DAGVTQSPTHLIKTRGQQVTLRCSPKSGHDTVSWYQQALGQGPQFIFQYYEEEERQRGNFPDRFSGHQFPNYSSELNVNALLLGDSALYLCASSYPLTGVSYEQYFGPGTRLTVT.

The chain employs TRBV11-1 and TRBJ2-1; D uncertain. The CDR3 extends over 15 amino acids. Germline V gene sequence: CDR1 SGHAT, CDR2 FQDESV (reference sequence). V was trimmed by 5 bases and J by 7 bases, leaving 18 bases between them. CDR3 DNA: TGTGCCAGCAGCGCACGCGGACCCACGAGGAATGAGCAGTTCTTC. Translated, it gives CASSARGPTRNEQFF.

V is TRBV7-5 and J is TRBJ1-6; the table's TRBD1 call for D was not verified on the DNA. TRBV7-5 is shown as a pseudogene. The CDR3 sequence is 18 residues long. CDR3 DNA: TGTGCCAGAAGCCCCCGGGACAGGACATACTCCTATAATTCACCCCTCCACTTT. Its translation is CARSPRDRTYSYNSPLHF.